A single sample is the source of the 11 T cell receptor beta chains below, sequenced in a study of T cells in Graves' hyperthyroidism and ophthalmopathy. It was RNA transcripts that yielded the amplified TCR beta CDR3 regions. HTBI primers were used for first-round RT-PCR of the TCR CDR3. TCRdb reprocessed the multiplex PCR reads via MiXCR and lists one record per CDR3 protein. The table lists 250,000 or so distinct CDR3 sequences, approximately 14% of them singletons, with roughly 13% in the top ten. The sequencing sample was made of blood. The receptors were sampled from a woman aged 40-49 years with Graves' hyperthyroidism that later progressed to Graves' ophthalmopathy.

This clonotype was detected ten times or more. This sequence joins TRBV28 and TRBJ1-5, with D unresolved. Germline V gene lookup returns CDR1 MDHEN and CDR2 SYDVKM. CDR3 size: 13 residues. Trimming pared 1 base from V and 6 bases from J, leaving 7 bases between. The CDR3 region is CASSLFGGQPQHF. The CDR3 DNA is TGTGCCAGCAGTTTATTTGGCGGTCAGCCCCAGCATTTT.

The chain recombines TRBV9 with TRBJ2-7, with D unclear. This CDR3 comprises 14 residues. V was clipped by 0 bases and J by 0 bases, with 7 bases between them. CDR1 is SGDLS, CDR2 YYNGEE, per germline. In DNA form, the CDR3 reads TGTGCCAGCAGCGTAGGGCGGAGCTCCTACGAGCAGTACTTC. Residues: CASSVGRSSYEQYF.

This clonotype was detected many times. This chain connects TRBV10-3 to TRBJ2-1; D may be TRBD2 (5 bases). Germline CDR1 is ENHRY and CDR2 is SYGVKD. V was trimmed by 3 bases and J by 7 bases, leaving 22 bases between them. This CDR3 contains 17 residues. The CDR3 region has the DNA TGTGCCATCAGTGACCTGGTTTCGGGAATGGGAAAAAATGAGCAGTTCTTC. Protein product: CAISDLVSGMGKNEQFF.

This clonotype occurred many times. The rearrangement links TRBV15 to TRBJ2-5, with no clear D. Germline CDR1 LNHNV, CDR2 YYDKDF (reference sequence). Trimming left V 0 bases short and J 5 bases short, with 7 bases between. The CDR3 extends over 13 amino acids. The CDR3, as DNA: TGTGCCACCAGCAGAGATACCCCGGAGACCCAGTACTTC. Translation gives CATSRDTPETQYF. Full variable domain (outside the CDR3, taken from reference TRBV15 and TRBJ2-5): DAMVIQNPRYQVTQFGKPVTLSCSQTLNHNVMYWYQQKSSQAPKLLFHYYDKDFNNEADTPDNFQSRRPNTSFCFLDIRSPGLGDTAMYLCATSRDTPETQYFGPGTRLLVL.

This clonotype was counted many times. This chain links TRBV2 with TRBJ1-4, with TRBD1 matching over 9 bases. The germline CDR1 and CDR2 sequences are SNHLY and FYNNEI. The CDR3 spans 16 residues. V shed 0 bases and J 4 bases; nucleotides not matched to a gene: 3. This CDR3 is CASSEAGQGYNEKLFF. As DNA, the CDR3 is TGTGCCAGCAGTGAAGCCGGACAGGGGTATAATGAAAAACTGTTTTTT.

This clonotype was observed a single time. The chain joins TRBV28 to TRBJ2-5; 11 bases map to TRBD2. Germline values: CDR1 MDHEN, CDR2 SYDVKM. After removal of 5 bases from V and 5 bases from J, the junction contained 13 bases not matched to a gene. The CDR3 sequence is 17 residues long. The CDR3 nucleotides are TGTGCCAGCAGTCGTAGCGGGGGGGCTAACCGGCCTGAGACCCAGTACTTC. This codes for CASSRSGGANRPETQYF. Variable domain in full (rest from reference TRBV28 and TRBJ2-5): DVKVTQSSRYLVKRTGEKVFLECVQDMDHENMFWYRQDPGLGLRLIYFSYDVKMKEKGDIPEGYSVSREKKERFSLILESASTNQTSMYLCASSRSGGANRPETQYFGPGTRLLVL.

This clonotype showed up many times. This chain links TRBV18 with TRBJ1-5; D is unresolved. Germline V gene lookup returns CDR1 KGHSH and CDR2 LQKENI. This CDR3 has 14 amino acids. V was cut by 1 base and J by 3 bases, with 7 bases left in between. As DNA, the CDR3 is TGTGCCAGCTCACCACAGGAGTACAATCAGCCCCAGCATTTT. This sequence encodes CASSPQEYNQPQHF.

This clonotype occurred many times. The rearrangement links TRBV24-1 to TRBJ2-5; 9 bases are a match to TRBD1. V shed 4 bases, J shed 4 bases, and the junction held 9 bases outside the gene matches. The length of the CDR3 is 16 residues. The germline V gene has CDR1 KGHDR and CDR2 SFDVKD. CDR3: CATSDPGQGWRETQYF. DNA of the CDR3: TGTGCCACCAGTGACCCGGGACAGGGTTGGAGAGAGACCCAGTACTTC.

This chain links TRBV7-2 with TRBJ2-5; D possibly matches TRBD1 or TRBD2 (8 bases each). Germline CDR1 and CDR2: SGHTA and FQGNSA. CDR3 length: 15 residues. Trimming removed 5 bases from V and 4 bases from J, with 17 bases in between. The CDR3 loop is CASSQGAGGLETQYF. CDR3 DNA sequence: TGTGCCAGCAGCCAGGGGGCGGGAGGCCTAGAGACCCAGTACTTC.

This clonotype was observed many times. The junction does not match germline at one end; this may be a read error. J is TRBJ1-1 and V is TRBV5-6, with D maybe TRBD1 (5 bases). This CDR3 is 14 amino acids long. Germline CDR1 SGHDT, CDR2 YYEEEE. The CDR3 bases are TGTGTCAGCAGCATGACGTGGGGGGAGACTGAAGCTTTCTTT. Translated, it gives CVSSMTWGETEAFF.

This clonotype was recorded at least ten times. The chain links TRBV20-1 to TRBJ2-2, with 14 bases aligning to TRBD2. The V segment lost 0 bases and the J segment 6 bases; nucleotides outside the gene matches: 3. Germline loops: CDR1 DFQATT, CDR2 SNEGSKA (reference sequence). The CDR3 is 16 residues long. The CDR3: CSARDRLAGGSGELFF. CDR3 coding DNA: TGCAGTGCTAGAGACCGACTAGCGGGAGGGTCCGGGGAGCTGTTTTTT.